Listed below are T cell receptor beta chains from one sample, sequenced in a study of OX40 agonist ivuxolimab in advanced cancers. The table came from immunoSEQ multiplex PCR; TCRdb's copy has only in-frame clones and leaves some out. The table includes 70,000 to 90,000 clones, under 90% detected once. Sequences were derived from CD4+ or CD8+ T cells sorted from blood, sampled in a trial of the OX40 agonist ivuxolimab. These TCRs come from an adult with an advanced solid tumor such as melanoma, head and neck, liver or kidney cancer. The CDR3 runs from the conserved cysteine through the conserved F or W. The D gene is left open where the match is weak. Not every row has a clone size; where given, it reads once, few, many or a size class.

length: 15
D: TRBD1
size: -
V: TRBV6-5
J: TRBJ1-5
DNA: TGTGCCAGCAGTTTCCCGGGACAGGGATATCAGCCCCAGCATTTT
CDR3: CASSFPGQGYQPQHF

length: 15
D: TRBD1
size: -
V: TRBV11-2
J: TRBJ1-6
DNA: TGTGCCAGCAGCCCCCGGACAGGGATTAATTCACCCCTCCACTTT
CDR3: CASSPRTGINSPLHF

length: 17
D: -
size: -
V: TRBV5-1
J: TRBJ2-6
DNA: TGCGCCAGCAGCTTGGAAGGCAGCATCACTGGGGCCAACGTCCTGACTTTC
CDR3: CASSLEGSITGANVLTF

length: 13
D: -
size: -
V: TRBV18
J: TRBJ1-3
DNA: TGTGCCAGCTCACCCATATCTGGAAACACCATATATTTT
CDR3: CASSPISGNTIYF

length: 13
D: -
size: few
V: TRBV10-3
J: TRBJ1-5
DNA: TGTGCCATCAGTGGAGCAGGGAATCAGCCCCAGCATTTT
CDR3: CAISGAGNQPQHF

length: 14
D: TRBD2
size: -
V: TRBV5-1
J: TRBJ2-1
DNA: TGCGCCAGCAGTCCCGGGACTAGCGGGGGATGGCAGTTCTTC
CDR3: CASSPGTSGGWQFF

length: 18
D: -
size: -
V: TRBV11-2
J: TRBJ1-1
DNA: TGTGCCAGCAGCTTAGGAGGTAATCAGGGGTACGGGAACACTGAAGCTTTCTTT
CDR3: CASSLGGNQGYGNTEAFF

length: 17
D: -
size: -
V: TRBV13
J: TRBJ2-2
DNA: TGTGCCAGCAGCTTAGCCATTAACAGGGCCAACACCGGGGAGCTGTTTTTT
CDR3: CASSLAINRANTGELFF

length: 15
D: -
size: -
V: TRBV5-5
J: TRBJ2-3
DNA: TGTGCCAGCAGCTTGGGGGGCTGGATCACAGATACGCAGTATTTT
CDR3: CASSLGGWITDTQYF

length: 12
D: -
size: -
V: TRBV28
J: TRBJ2-5
DNA: TGTGCCAGCAGGGGGCCCGGCGAGACCCAGTACTTC
CDR3: CASRGPGETQYF

length: 14
D: -
size: -
V: TRBV15
J: TRBJ2-1
DNA: TGTGCCACCAGCAGAGATTCTGGCGACCATGAGCAGTTCTTC
CDR3: CATSRDSGDHEQFF

length: 14
D: TRBD1
size: -
V: TRBV10-3
J: TRBJ1-5
DNA: TGTGCCATCAGTGCGGGACAGAGGGATCAGCCCCAGCATTTT
CDR3: CAISAGQRDQPQHF